These T cell receptor beta chains were read from a single sample in a study of Graves' ophthalmopathy and Graves' hyperthyroidism. TCRdb reprocessed the multiplex PCR reads via MiXCR and lists one record per CDR3 protein. The sample has roughly 500,000 distinct CDR3 sequences, about an eighth seen once. The sequenced sample consisted of blood. The source is a woman in her thirties with Graves' ophthalmopathy. CDR3s leave out the opening cysteine and the closing phenylalanine or tryptophan. Each record gives: CDR3 length, V gene, clone size, CDR3 protein. The size entry is marked missing in some rows and otherwise reads once, few, many or a size class.

>10|TRBV6-1|many
ASGPQGDGYT
>11|TRBV7-6|many
ASSRDDGTEAF
>13|TRBV18|many
ASSPQGSWGETQY
>13|TRBV12-3/TRBV12-4|many
ASSLAGTGGNTIY
>14|TRBV28|many
ASSSLTGGSGNTIY
>11|TRBV7-2|many
ASSSGPGETQY
>12|TRBV7-9|.
ASGRDGGTGELF
>15|TRBV3-1|few
ASSQGQWAGGSSEQY
>11|TRBV28|many
ASSKTGYYGYT
>14|TRBV7-2|.
ASSLSLPGVIQTQY
>12|TRBV15|many
ATSTRRGSYEQY
>11|TRBV25-1|few
ASSEGFPGELF
>15|TRBV6-4|many
ASKPREGSHSGNTIY
>12|TRBV7-2|.
ASSFAQGTDEQY
>12|TRBV4-2|many
ASGTGGGNQPQH
>13|TRBV19|many
ASSLRDRGRTEAF
>13|TRBV6-8|few
ASSRLAGNQETQY
>12|TRBV28|many
ASSLPGRLTEQY
>11|TRBV28|many
ASSYRELYEQY
>12|TRBV4-1|few
ASSNRGDNTEAF
>12|TRBV12-3/TRBV12-4|many
ASSLGPIEAEAF
>14|TRBV6-5|.
ASSSGQAGGYTEAF
>11|TRBV12-3/TRBV12-4|many
ASSLRGPGAQH
>12|TRBV19|few
ASSMGQFTYEQY
>9|TRBV28|many
ASQRGPGYT
>12|TRBV6-1|many
ASSERVSNQPQH
>13|TRBV27|many
ASSWGEGALYGYT
>12|TRBV3-1|few
ASSQGAFNQPQH
>11|TRBV7-3|many
ASSLRGLDGYT